Following are 24 T cell receptor beta chains from one sample sequenced in a study of memory CD8 T cells in hepatitis C reinfection. The time point was: late/post reinfection, 12 to 24 weeks after detection. Sorted cells were sequenced directly ex vivo without any in vitro expansion. Clones were sequenced by immunoSEQ multiplex PCR, and TCRdb holds only the in-frame ones, with some missing. The profile shows 4,800 or so clones, roughly 89% of them singletons. The sample consisted of naive CD8+ T cells sorted from blood. The receptors come from a man over 45 with hepatitis C virus infection.

V and J are TRBV5-1 and TRBJ1-1, with D uncertain. The length of the CDR3 is 13 residues. Germline V gene data show CDR1 as SGHRS and CDR2 as YFSETQ. Deletions cut 4 bases from V and 0 bases from J, with 7 bases between. The CDR3 DNA reads TGCGCCAGCAGCGTAGAAATGAACACTGAAGCTTTCTTT. Protein sequence: CASSVEMNTEAFF. Filled out from reference TRBV5-1 and TRBJ1-1, the complete variable domain reads KAGVTQTPRYLIKTRGQQVTLSCSPISGHRSVSWYQQTPGQGLQFLFEYFSETQRNKGNFPGRFSGRQFSNSRSEMNVSTLELGDSALYLCASSVEMNTEAFFGQGTRLTVV.

V gene TRBV5-1 combines with J gene TRBJ2-1; 9 nucleotides agree with TRBD2. Germline V gene data show CDR1 as SGHRS and CDR2 as YFSETQ. V was pared by 5 bases and J by 5 bases, with 5 bases of the junction left unmatched. The CDR3 covers 14 residues. The chain's CDR3 is CASSSLAGNNEQFF. The CDR3 DNA reads TGCGCCAGCAGTAGCCTAGCGGGGAACAATGAGCAGTTCTTC.

This clone was recorded only once. V and J are TRBV19 and TRBJ1-1; weak D call: TRBD1 (6 bases). V was clipped by 5 bases and J by 3 bases, with 10 bases between them. CDR1 LNHDA and CDR2 SQIVND come from the germline V gene (reference sequence). The CDR3 is 13 amino acids. DNA for the CDR3: TGTGCCAGTAGTGTTGGACAGTACACTGAAGCTTTCTTT. Protein product: CASSVGQYTEAFF.

The J gene is TRBJ1-2, the V gene TRBV30; possibly TRBD1 for D (5 bases). V was clipped by 6 bases and J by 4 bases, with 12 bases between them. The CDR3 spans 12 residues. Per germline, CDR1 GTSNPN and CDR2 SVGIG (reference sequence). The CDR3 DNA follows: TGTGCCTGCAGGGCAGCGCCCTATGGCTACACCTTC. It specifies CACRAAPYGYTF.

The J gene is TRBJ2-3, the V gene TRBV12-5; D unclear. The V end was cut by 2 bases, the J end by 2 bases, with 8 bases between. The germline V gene has CDR1 LGHNT and CDR2 FRNRAP. The CDR3 spans 14 residues. This CDR3 is CASGLYGSTDTQYF. CDR3 DNA: TGTGCTAGTGGTTTGTACGGGTCCACAGATACGCAGTATTTT. The whole variable domain, filled in from reference TRBV12-5 and TRBJ2-3, reads DARVTQTPRHKVTEMGQEVTMRCQPILGHNTVFWYRQTMMQGLELLAYFRNRAPLDDSGMPKDRFSAEMPDATLATLKIQPSEPRDSAVYFCASGLYGSTDTQYFGPGTRLTVL.

This chain joins TRBV9 and TRBJ2-2; TRBD1 agrees at 10 bases. V was clipped by 3 bases and J by 1 base; unmatched bases: 12. Germline lookup yields CDR1 SGDLS and CDR2 YYNGEE. The CDR3 is made up of 19 amino acids. The CDR3 protein is CASSDPDRGLDLNTGELFF. CDR3 DNA sequence: TGTGCCAGCAGCGACCCCGACAGGGGGCTAGACTTGAACACCGGGGAGCTGTTTTTT.

The V and J genes are TRBV28 and TRBJ1-1, with 9 bases that match TRBD1. The CDR3 loop spans 15 amino acids. Germline V lookup: CDR1 MDHEN, CDR2 SYDVKM. V shed 1 base and J 0 bases; nucleotides not matched to a gene: 0. The chain's CDR3 is CASSLYRGLNTEAFF. As DNA, the CDR3 is TGTGCCAGCAGTTTATACAGGGGGCTGAACACTGAAGCTTTCTTT. Supplemented by reference TRBV28 and TRBJ1-1, the full variable domain reads DVKVTQSSRYLVKRTGEKVFLECVQDMDHENMFWYRQDPGLGLRLIYFSYDVKMKEKGDIPEGYSVSREKKERFSLILESASTNQTSMYLCASSLYRGLNTEAFFGQGTRLTVV.

This sequence joins TRBV2 and TRBJ1-5, with D unresolved. V lost 3 bases, J lost 7 bases, and 7 bases lay in between. CDR3 length: 12 amino acids. Germline V lookup: CDR1 SNHLY, CDR2 FYNNEI. In DNA form, the CDR3 reads TGTGCCAGCAGTGATTTTGGCCAGCCCCAGCATTTT. This encodes CASSDFGQPQHF.

Turning to this clone: One junction end does not reproduce the germline sequence, and a read error may be involved. The chain uses TRBV7-9 and TRBJ2-1; possibly TRBD1 for D (5 bases). Per germline, CDR1 SEHNR and CDR2 FQNEAQ (reference sequence). The CDR3 consists of 15 residues. The CDR3 spells CASSFGWGSDNEQFF. The CDR3 nucleotides read TGTGCCAGCAGCTTTGGATGGGGCTCCGACAATGAGCAGTTCTTC.

This clone was seen only once. The V and J genes are TRBV15 and TRBJ1-5; D may be TRBD1 (6 bases). Germline V CDR1 and CDR2: LNHNV, YYDKDF (reference sequence). Trimming removed 1 base from V and 8 bases from J, with 12 bases in between. This CDR3 comprises 14 residues. As DNA, the CDR3 is TGTGCCACCAGCAGAGTAACAGGGAGGGAGCCCCAGCATTTT. It codes for CATSRVTGREPQHF. The full variable domain, completed using reference TRBV15 and TRBJ1-5, is DAMVIQNPRYQVTQFGKPVTLSCSQTLNHNVMYWYQQKSSQAPKLLFHYYDKDFNNEADTPDNFQSRRPNTSFCFLDIRSPGLGDTAMYLCATSRVTGREPQHFGDGTRLSIL.

The chain uses TRBV2 and TRBJ2-2; maybe TRBD1 (6 bases). This CDR3 has 15 amino acids. Germline V gene sequence: CDR1 SNHLY, CDR2 FYNNEI. Deletions cut 5 bases from V and 5 bases from J, with 15 bases between. The CDR3 sequence: CASSPRTGLTGELFF. In nucleotides, the CDR3 is TGTGCCAGCAGTCCCCGCACAGGGCTTACCGGGGAGCTGTTTTTT.

This chain links TRBV7-9 with TRBJ2-3, with unresolved D. V was pared by 5 bases and J by 2 bases, with 5 bases between. In germline, CDR1 is SEHNR, CDR2 FQNEAQ (reference sequence). The CDR3 sequence is 12 residues long. The CDR3 protein is CASSTYTDTQYF. The CDR3 coding sequence is TGTGCCAGCAGCACTTACACAGATACGCAGTATTTT.

In nucleotides, the CDR3 is TGTGCCAGCAGCGATAGGGAGTACGGATCTTACGAGCAGTACTTC. Translating it yields CASSDREYGSYEQYF. The V gene is TRBV11-2, the J gene TRBJ2-7; D perhaps matches TRBD2 (5 bases). The ends were cut back, 5 bases at V and 4 bases at J, with 18 bases in the middle. This CDR3 has 15 amino acids. Germline CDR1 SGHAT, CDR2 FQNNGV. Combining the CDR3 with reference TRBV11-2 and TRBJ2-7 gives the whole variable domain EAGVAQSPRYKIIEKRQSVAFWCNPISGHATLYWYQQILGQGPKLLIQFQNNGVVDDSQLPKDRFSAERLKGVDSTLKIQPAKLEDSAVYLCASSDREYGSYEQYFGPGTRLTVT.

The gene calls are TRBV5-6 and TRBJ1-2; perhaps TRBD1 as D (5 bases). This CDR3 has 16 residues. V gave up 4 bases and J gave up 6 bases, with 22 bases separating them. The germline gives CDR1 SGHDT, CDR2 YYEEEE. The CDR3 nucleotides read TGTGCCAGCAGCATTTCTGTTGGGGGGACTGTGGATGGCTACACCTTC. Its protein product is CASSISVGGTVDGYTF.

This sequence joins TRBV5-6 and TRBJ1-1; D gene unclear. The length of the CDR3 is 14 residues. Germline V gene sequence: CDR1 SGHDT, CDR2 YYEEEE. V lost 0 bases and J 3 bases, leaving 9 bases between the germline ends. The CDR3 region is CASSLGGLDTEAFF. The DNA for the CDR3 is TGTGCCAGCAGCTTGGGCGGGTTGGACACTGAAGCTTTCTTT.

The genes are TRBV6-5 and TRBJ2-5, with 11 bases that match TRBD1. The V segment lost 1 base and the J segment 5 bases; nucleotides outside the gene matches: 6. Germline V lookup: CDR1 MNHEY, CDR2 SVGAGI. The CDR3 totals 16 residues. CDR3 nucleotides: TGTGCCAGCAGTTACTGGGACAGGGGGAGAGGCGAGACCCAGTACTTC. Translated, it gives CASSYWDRGRGETQYF.

The V and J genes are TRBV4-3 and TRBJ2-7; tentative D call: TRBD1 (5 bases). The V end was cut by 3 bases, the J end by 4 bases, with 13 bases between. This CDR3 has 14 amino acids. Germline V CDR1 and CDR2: LGHNA, YSLEER. The CDR3 bases are TGCGCCAGCAGCCAGAGCCAGGGAAGGTACGAGCAGTACTTC. It yields the protein CASSQSQGRYEQYF.

The chain employs TRBV2 and TRBJ1-1; TRBD1 aligns across 8 bases. The V segment lost 5 bases and the J segment 0 bases; nucleotides outside the gene matches: 2. The germline CDR1 and CDR2 sequences are SNHLY and FYNNEI. The CDR3 loop spans 14 amino acids. The CDR3 DNA sequence: TGTGCCAGCAGTCCACAGGGGGTGAACACTGAAGCTTTCTTT. Encoded protein: CASSPQGVNTEAFF.

This clone was seen just once. The chain links TRBV12-2 to TRBJ2-1; the table's D call of TRBD2 was not tested on the DNA. TRBV12-2 constitutes a pseudogene. The CDR3 totals 13 residues. The CDR3 bases are TGTGCAAGTCGCTCTTTAACTAGCGCCGGGCAGTTCTTC. Translating it yields CASRSLTSAGQFF.

The V gene is TRBV6-5, the J gene TRBJ2-7, with 12 bases aligning to TRBD2. Germline CDR1 and CDR2: MNHEY and SVGAGI. The CDR3 contains 14 residues. J lost 8 bases, V lost 7 bases, and 9 bases had no gene match. The CDR3 sequence: CASNPGLAGSQQYF. The CDR3 DNA follows: TGTGCCAGCAATCCGGGACTAGCGGGTTCTCAGCAGTACTTC.

This chain's CDR3 is CASSRQLGEVYEQYF. CDR3 DNA sequence: TGCGCCAGCAGCCGACAATTGGGTGAAGTTTACGAGCAGTACTTC. The chain uses TRBV4-1 and TRBJ2-7; D not resolved. Germline V lookup: CDR1 MGHRA, CDR2 YSYEKL. The CDR3 totals 15 residues. V was clipped by 4 bases and J by 4 bases, with 17 bases between them.

J is TRBJ2-1 and V is TRBV5-4; D gene ambiguous. The CDR3 length is 14 residues. Germline V CDR1 and CDR2: SGHNT, YYREEE (reference sequence). The V end lost 1 base, the J end lost 4 bases, and 9 bases lay between the germline ends. CDR3 amino acids: CASSLSGSYNEQFF. In DNA form, the CDR3 reads TGTGCCAGCAGCTTGTCTGGCAGTTACAATGAGCAGTTCTTC.

This clone was counted a few times. This chain uses TRBV5-6 with TRBJ2-1; tentative D call: TRBD2 (6 bases). There are 13 residues in the CDR3. Germline lookup yields CDR1 SGHDT and CDR2 YYEEEE. Between the trimmed V and J ends, which lost 3 bases and 7 bases, there was a span of 11 bases. CDR3 sequence (DNA): TGTGCCAGCAGCTCGACTAGTGAAAATGAGCAGTTCTTC. Protein: CASSSTSENEQFF.

This rearrangement joins TRBV11-3 to TRBJ1-5, with D possibly TRBD1 on 5 matching bases. Germline CDR1 and CDR2: SGHNT and YENEEA. This CDR3 has 13 amino acids. V lost 3 bases and J lost 7, with 10 bases in between. CDR3 residues: CASSFGGEQPQHF. Here the CDR3 DNA reads TGTGCCAGCAGCTTTGGGGGGGAGCAGCCCCAGCATTTT.